Listed below are T cell receptor beta chains from one sample, sequenced in a study of T cell repertoires in cytomegalovirus infection. TCRdb itself ran the reads through MiXCR, one entry per CDR3 protein. This table holds about a million distinct CDR3 sequences, about 33% found once. Their specific antigens are unknown. The source material was cultured CD8+ T cells from PBMCs, sampled from culture after CMV antigen stimulation. These receptors were taken from a human donor in good health (CMV status not recorded). Some clones in this sample may be carry-over from other donors' samples. Both conserved end residues are part of each CDR3. The D gene is left open where the match is weak. Only part of the rows carry a size: once, few, many, or a class if the clone is expanded.

cdr3_aa: CASSFTAYTGELFF
cdr3_nt: TGTGCCAGCAGCTTCACGGCGTACACCGGGGAGCTGTTTTTT
d_call: -
clone_size: many
v_call: TRBV7-9
j_call: TRBJ2-2

cdr3_aa: CASSRGGGGTPYEQYF
cdr3_nt: TGTGCCAGCAGCCGAGGCGGTGGTGGCACACCCTACGAGCAGTACTTC
d_call: -
clone_size: few
v_call: TRBV7-6
j_call: TRBJ2-7

cdr3_aa: CASSLTGRGFHEQYF
cdr3_nt: TGTGCCAGCAGTTTAACGGGCAGGGGATTCCACGAGCAGTACTTC
d_call: -
clone_size: -
v_call: TRBV12-3/TRBV12-4
j_call: TRBJ2-7

cdr3_aa: CASTIDRGPLHF
cdr3_nt: TGTGCCAGCACAATCGACAGGGGTCCCCTCCACTTT
d_call: TRBD1
clone_size: -
v_call: TRBV27
j_call: TRBJ1-6

cdr3_aa: CSVEETGRKQYF
cdr3_nt: TGCAGCGTTGAAGAAACCGGGAGGAAGCAGTACTTC
d_call: TRBD2
clone_size: -
v_call: TRBV29-1
j_call: TRBJ2-7

cdr3_aa: CSVEAPWAGGYNEQFF
cdr3_nt: TGCAGCGTTGAGGCCCCTTGGGCGGGGGGGTACAATGAGCAGTTCTTC
d_call: TRBD2
clone_size: few
v_call: TRBV29-1
j_call: TRBJ2-1

cdr3_aa: CASSLQGAAETQYF
cdr3_nt: TGTGCCAGCAGCCTACAGGGGGCTGCGGAGACCCAGTACTTC
d_call: TRBD1
clone_size: many
v_call: TRBV7-2
j_call: TRBJ2-5

cdr3_aa: CSVDEDWNTEAFF
cdr3_nt: TGCAGCGTTGATGAGGATTGGAACACTGAAGCTTTCTTT
d_call: -
clone_size: once
v_call: TRBV29-1
j_call: TRBJ1-1

cdr3_aa: CASSLFRVGTEAFF
cdr3_nt: TGTGCCAGCAGTTTGTTCCGGGTAGGGACTGAAGCTTTCTTT
d_call: -
clone_size: -
v_call: TRBV27
j_call: TRBJ1-1

cdr3_aa: CASSQGTAGETQYF
cdr3_nt: TGTGCCAGCAGCCAAGGGACAGCGGGGGAGACCCAGTACTTC
d_call: -
clone_size: few
v_call: TRBV4-2
j_call: TRBJ2-5

cdr3_aa: CASSPSALSYNEQFF
cdr3_nt: TGTGCCAGCAGCCCCAGTGCACTATCCTACAATGAGCAGTTCTTC
d_call: -
clone_size: few
v_call: TRBV7-6
j_call: TRBJ2-1

cdr3_aa: CASSLSGQETQYF
cdr3_nt: TGTGCCAGCAGCTTATCTGGCCAAGAGACCCAGTACTTC
d_call: -
clone_size: -
v_call: TRBV7-8
j_call: TRBJ2-5

cdr3_aa: CASTRGDNEQFF
cdr3_nt: TGTGCCAGCACCCGTGGGGACAATGAGCAGTTCTTC
d_call: -
clone_size: many
v_call: TRBV5-4
j_call: TRBJ2-1

cdr3_aa: CASKQGGYGYTF
cdr3_nt: TGCGCCAGCAAACAGGGCGGCTATGGCTACACCTTC
d_call: -
clone_size: -
v_call: TRBV10-2
j_call: TRBJ1-2

cdr3_aa: CASSPQGRVYEQYF
cdr3_nt: TGTGCCAGCAGTCCTCAGGGGAGGGTCTACGAGCAGTACTTC
d_call: -
clone_size: few
v_call: TRBV27
j_call: TRBJ2-7

cdr3_aa: CSATEGSSYNEQFF
cdr3_nt: TGCAGTGCAACAGAGGGGAGCTCCTACAATGAGCAGTTCTTC
d_call: -
clone_size: -
v_call: TRBV20-1
j_call: TRBJ2-1

cdr3_aa: CASSYRDSPNTGELFF
cdr3_nt: TGTGCCAGCAGCTACCGGGACAGCCCGAACACCGGGGAGCTGTTTTTT
d_call: TRBD1
clone_size: -
v_call: TRBV7-2
j_call: TRBJ2-2

cdr3_aa: CASSYPGQGPRSREAFF
cdr3_nt: TGTGCCAGCAGCTACCCGGGACAGGGGCCTCGGAGCCGAGAAGCTTTCTTT
d_call: TRBD1
clone_size: few
v_call: TRBV5-8
j_call: TRBJ1-1

cdr3_aa: CASSIRYRGQRDYEQYF
cdr3_nt: TGTGCCAGTAGTATTCGTTACAGGGGGCAACGGGATTACGAGCAGTACTTC
d_call: TRBD1
clone_size: few
v_call: TRBV19
j_call: TRBJ2-7

cdr3_aa: CASSYDSNTEAFF
cdr3_nt: TGTGCCAGCAGTTACGACAGTAACACTGAAGCTTTCTTT
d_call: -
clone_size: -
v_call: TRBV6-5
j_call: TRBJ1-1

cdr3_aa: CASSPIPDTGELFF
cdr3_nt: TGTGCCAGCAGCCCAATTCCAGACACCGGGGAGCTGTTTTTT
d_call: -
clone_size: -
v_call: TRBV3-1
j_call: TRBJ2-2

cdr3_aa: CASSFLAGVGQETQYF
cdr3_nt: TGTGCCAGTAGTTTCCTAGCGGGGGTAGGTCAAGAGACCCAGTACTTC
d_call: TRBD2
clone_size: -
v_call: TRBV19
j_call: TRBJ2-5

cdr3_aa: CASSLVLRGAEWGETQYF
cdr3_nt: TGTGCCAGCAGCTTAGTCCTGCGGGGGGCTGAATGGGGAGAGACCCAGTACTTC
d_call: TRBD2
clone_size: -
v_call: TRBV7-9
j_call: TRBJ2-5

cdr3_aa: CASSPRGQGAGVTQYF
cdr3_nt: TGTGCCAGCAGCCCCCGTGGGCAGGGGGCAGGGGTGACCCAGTACTTC
d_call: TRBD1
clone_size: few
v_call: TRBV11-2
j_call: TRBJ2-5

cdr3_aa: CAISDSPSGGETQYF
cdr3_nt: TGTGCCATCAGTGACTCCCCTAGCGGGGGAGAGACCCAGTACTTC
d_call: TRBD2
clone_size: -
v_call: TRBV10-3
j_call: TRBJ2-5

cdr3_aa: CASSLAPGPSGNTIYF
cdr3_nt: TGTGCCAGCAGCTTAGCGCCCGGACCCTCTGGAAACACCATATATTTT
d_call: -
clone_size: many
v_call: TRBV7-9
j_call: TRBJ1-3

cdr3_aa: CASSLARTGDTQYF
cdr3_nt: TGTGCCAGCAGCTTAGCGAGGACGGGAGATACGCAGTATTTT
d_call: -
clone_size: many
v_call: TRBV7-6
j_call: TRBJ2-3

cdr3_aa: CASSQATGVANQPQHF
cdr3_nt: TGTGCCAGCAGCCAAGCCACAGGGGTTGCCAATCAGCCCCAGCATTTT
d_call: TRBD1
clone_size: -
v_call: TRBV4-2
j_call: TRBJ1-5

cdr3_aa: CASSPRQGAGGETQYF
cdr3_nt: TGTGCCAGCAGCCCGCGACAGGGGGCGGGTGGAGAGACCCAGTACTTC
d_call: TRBD1
clone_size: -
v_call: TRBV7-9
j_call: TRBJ2-5

cdr3_aa: CASSLILADGGEQFF
cdr3_nt: TGTGCTAGCAGCCTGATACTAGCGGACGGCGGGGAGCAGTTCTTC
d_call: TRBD2
clone_size: few
v_call: TRBV7-7
j_call: TRBJ2-1

cdr3_aa: CASSSPGALNSPLHF
cdr3_nt: TGTGCCAGCAGCTCCCCCGGGGCCCTCAATTCACCCCTCCACTTT
d_call: -
clone_size: many
v_call: TRBV7-2
j_call: TRBJ1-6

cdr3_aa: CATSRARTGKRNEQFF
cdr3_nt: TGTGCCACCAGCAGAGCCCGGACAGGCAAAAGGAATGAGCAGTTCTTC
d_call: TRBD1
clone_size: few
v_call: TRBV15
j_call: TRBJ2-1

cdr3_aa: CASSLAGTGVDYGYTF
cdr3_nt: TGTGCCAGCAGCCTCGCCGGGACAGGGGTGGACTATGGCTACACCTTC
d_call: TRBD1
clone_size: -
v_call: TRBV7-9
j_call: TRBJ1-2

cdr3_aa: CASSLEVTQGAEKLFF
cdr3_nt: TGTGCCAGCAGCTTAGAAGTCACGCAGGGGGCCGAAAAACTGTTTTTT
d_call: TRBD1
clone_size: many
v_call: TRBV7-2
j_call: TRBJ1-4

cdr3_aa: CASSLGTGHTEAFF
cdr3_nt: TGTGCCAGCAGCTTAGGCACAGGGCACACTGAAGCTTTCTTT
d_call: -
clone_size: many
v_call: TRBV7-2
j_call: TRBJ1-1

cdr3_aa: CASSLESKASGGQETQYF
cdr3_nt: TGTGCCAGCAGCTTGGAAAGTAAGGCTAGCGGGGGCCAAGAGACCCAGTACTTC
d_call: TRBD2
clone_size: few
v_call: TRBV5-4
j_call: TRBJ2-5

cdr3_aa: CASSFDIRSYNEQFF
cdr3_nt: TGTGCCAGCAGCTTCGATATACGCTCCTACAATGAGCAGTTCTTC
d_call: -
clone_size: -
v_call: TRBV5-6
j_call: TRBJ2-1